This T cell receptor (beta chain) originates from a study of blood T cells in healthy people across ages. This CDR3 has 15 amino acids. The V and J ends lost 6 bases and 6 bases respectively, with 21 bases between them. Germline V lookup: CDR1 MDHEN, CDR2 SYDVKM. Using a J-beta primer mix together with a sample-barcoded 5' primer, a second PCR was run for about 6 to 12 cycles. Each TCR beta cDNA got a 12-nucleotide random molecular identifier. There were at least 3 million CDR3-containing paired-end reads obtained from each sample. A single record per CDR3 protein comes from TCRdb applying MiXCR to the 5' RACE reads. Altogether more than 650,000 distinct CDR3 sequences are present, about a fifth being singletons, with the ten largest covering around 22%.

The sample was blood. This sequence joins TRBV28 and TRBJ2-7, with D perhaps matching TRBD2 (6 bases). The source of this sequence is a man in his sixties or seventies in good health. The CDR3 here is CASSSRGLLASEQYF. The CDR3 DNA follows: TGTGCCAGCAGCTCTCGGGGCTTACTAGCTTCCGAGCAGTACTTC.